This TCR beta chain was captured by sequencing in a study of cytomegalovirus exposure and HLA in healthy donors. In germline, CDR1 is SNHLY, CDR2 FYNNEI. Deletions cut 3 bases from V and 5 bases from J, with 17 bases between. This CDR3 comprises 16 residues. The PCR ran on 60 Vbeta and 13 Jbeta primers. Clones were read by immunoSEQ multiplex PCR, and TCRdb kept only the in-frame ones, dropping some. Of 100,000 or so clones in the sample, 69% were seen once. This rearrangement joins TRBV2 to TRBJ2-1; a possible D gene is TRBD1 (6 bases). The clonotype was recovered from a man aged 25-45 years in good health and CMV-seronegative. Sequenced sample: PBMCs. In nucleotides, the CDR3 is TGTGCCAGCAGTGACGTCCAGGGACACGCACACAATGAGCAGTTCTTC. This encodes CASSDVQGHAHNEQFF. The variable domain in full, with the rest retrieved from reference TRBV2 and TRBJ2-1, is EPEVTQTPSHQVTQMGQEVILRCVPISNHLYFYWYRQILGQKVEFLVSFYNNEISEKSEIFDDQFSVERPDGSNFTLKIRSTKLEDSAMYFCASSDVQGHAHNEQFFGPGTRLTVL.